This is a list of T cell receptor beta chains from one sample in a study of patients and donors after allogeneic stem cell transplantation. In TCRdb, the RT-PCR reads were re-called with MiXCR into one record per CDR3 protein. Of approximately 410,000 distinct CDR3 sequences detected, 16% appear once; the ten largest clones hold less than 8.5%. The sequenced sample was blood, either unsorted or a sorted T cell fraction (not recorded which). The receptors here all came from a human donor who was either an allogeneic HSCT recipient or a stem cell or donor lymphocyte infusion donor (not recorded which). It is not recorded whose cells these are; they may come from a transplant donor. Both conserved end residues are part of each CDR3. D genes are given only for firm matches. Clone size is given for some rows only: seen once, a few or many times, or a class if the clone is expanded.

- | TRBJ2-2 | few | TRBV7-3 | CASSPRGPDTGELFF | TGTGCCAGCAGTCCTAGGGGCCCGGACACCGGGGAGCTGTTTTTT
TRBD1 | TRBJ2-2 | - | TRBV9 | CASSVNIRDRGKLTGELFF | TGTGCCAGCAGCGTAAACATCCGGGACAGGGGAAAACTTACCGGGGAGCTGTTTTTT
- | TRBJ2-1 | few | TRBV6-1 | CATKPTPGGNNEQFF | TGTGCCACCAAACCAACTCCGGGTGGAAACAATGAGCAGTTCTTC
TRBD2 | TRBJ2-3 | many | TRBV20-1 | CRAQGSGGLQYF | TGCAGGGCTCAGGGGAGCGGGGGCCTGCAGTATTTT
TRBD2 | TRBJ2-1 | - | TRBV19 | CASRVAGVGYEQFF | TGTGCCAGTAGGGTAGCGGGAGTGGGATATGAGCAGTTCTTC
TRBD2 | TRBJ2-3 | few | TRBV10-3 | CAISSNPRLAGGKDTQYF | TGTGCCATCAGCTCAAATCCGAGACTAGCGGGAGGGAAAGATACGCAGTATTTT
- | TRBJ2-3 | few | TRBV9 | CASSPPLAGLDTQYF | TGTGCCAGCAGCCCCCCCCTGGCAGGGCTAGATACGCAGTATTTT
TRBD2 | TRBJ2-2 | - | TRBV12-3/TRBV12-4 | CASRPGLELAGELFF | TGTGCCAGCAGACCGGGACTAGAACTGGCCGGGGAGCTGTTTTTT
- | TRBJ2-7 | few | TRBV7-9 | CASSLGTGLGYF | TGTGCCAGCAGCTTAGGAACGGGCTTGGGGTACTTC
TRBD1 | TRBJ2-1 | many | TRBV15 | CATSRQGDLNNEQFF | TGTGCCACCAGCAGACAGGGGGACCTCAACAATGAGCAGTTCTTC
- | TRBJ2-7 | - | TRBV11-2 | CASSSRDGTYEQYF | TGTGCCAGCAGCTCCCGGGACGGGACCTACGAGCAGTACTTC
- | TRBJ2-7 | many | TRBV12-3/TRBV12-4 | CASSLVAGGPYEQYF | TGTGCCAGCAGTTTAGTGGCAGGGGGGCCCTACGAGCAGTACTTC
- | TRBJ1-4 | few | TRBV28 | CASAPGTNEKLFF | TGTGCCAGCGCGCCGGGGACTAATGAAAAACTGTTTTTT
- | TRBJ1-2 | - | TRBV5-1 | CASSLMEAGNGYTF | TGCGCCAGCAGCTTGATGGAGGCTGGGAATGGCTACACCTTC
TRBD1 | TRBJ1-5 | few | TRBV6-1 | CASSRSKQGQPQHF | TGTGCCAGCAGCCGCAGTAAACAGGGGCAGCCCCAGCATTTT
- | TRBJ2-7 | - | TRBV5-1 | CASSLASDISYEQYF | TGCGCCAGCAGCTTGGCTTCGGACATCTCCTACGAGCAGTACTTC
TRBD2 | TRBJ2-3 | many | TRBV7-3 | CASSLIGGGTDTQYF | TGTGCCAGCAGCTTAATTGGGGGGGGCACAGATACGCAGTATTTT
TRBD1 | TRBJ2-7 | many | TRBV11-2 | CASSLTDRAHEQYF | TGTGCCAGCAGCTTAACGGACAGGGCCCACGAGCAGTACTTC